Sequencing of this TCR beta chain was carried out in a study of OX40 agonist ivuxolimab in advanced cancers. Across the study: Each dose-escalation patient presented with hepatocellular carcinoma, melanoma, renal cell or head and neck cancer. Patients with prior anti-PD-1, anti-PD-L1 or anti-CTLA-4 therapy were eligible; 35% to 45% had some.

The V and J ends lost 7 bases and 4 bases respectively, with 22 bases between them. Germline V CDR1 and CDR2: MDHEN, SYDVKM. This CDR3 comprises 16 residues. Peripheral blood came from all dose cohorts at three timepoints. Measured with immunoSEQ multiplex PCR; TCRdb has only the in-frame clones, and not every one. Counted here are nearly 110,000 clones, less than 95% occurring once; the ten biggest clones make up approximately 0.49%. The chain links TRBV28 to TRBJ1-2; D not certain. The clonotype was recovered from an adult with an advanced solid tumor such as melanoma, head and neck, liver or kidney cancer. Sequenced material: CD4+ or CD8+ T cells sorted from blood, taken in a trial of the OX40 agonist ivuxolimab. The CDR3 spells CASTSGSGLMGYGYTF. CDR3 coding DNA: TGTGCCAGCACTTCCGGTTCAGGCCTCATGGGCTATGGCTACACCTTC.